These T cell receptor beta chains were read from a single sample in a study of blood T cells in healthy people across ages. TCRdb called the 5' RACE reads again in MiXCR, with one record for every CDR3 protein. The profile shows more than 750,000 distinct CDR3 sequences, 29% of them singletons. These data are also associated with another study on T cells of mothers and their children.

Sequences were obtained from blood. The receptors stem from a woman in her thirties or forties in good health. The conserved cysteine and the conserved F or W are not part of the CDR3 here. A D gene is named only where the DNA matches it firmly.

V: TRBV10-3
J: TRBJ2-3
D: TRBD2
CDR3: AISGLAGVTDTQY

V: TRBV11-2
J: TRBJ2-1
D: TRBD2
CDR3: ASRNGLAGGPINEQF

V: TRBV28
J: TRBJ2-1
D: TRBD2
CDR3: ASSLLSSGGYNEQF

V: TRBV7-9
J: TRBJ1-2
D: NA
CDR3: ASSSSVGNYGYT

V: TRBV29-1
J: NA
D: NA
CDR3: SAGGSSQETQF

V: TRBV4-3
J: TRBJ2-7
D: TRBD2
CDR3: ASSQDQGDSGGINYEQY

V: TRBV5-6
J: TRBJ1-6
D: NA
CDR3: ASSLKSGALNNSPLH

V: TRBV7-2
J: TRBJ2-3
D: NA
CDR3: ASSSGRSTDTQY

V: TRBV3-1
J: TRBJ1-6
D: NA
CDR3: ASSQGTSSPLH

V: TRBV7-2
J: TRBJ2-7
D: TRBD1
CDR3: ASSSRTGGTYEQY

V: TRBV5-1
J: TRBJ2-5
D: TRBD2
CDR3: ASSRTSEETQY

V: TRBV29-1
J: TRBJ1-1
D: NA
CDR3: SVGGGRCTEAF

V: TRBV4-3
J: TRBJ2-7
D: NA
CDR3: ASSQDDSNYEQY

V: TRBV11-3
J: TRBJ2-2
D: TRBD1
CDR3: ASSQSWTGTTGELF

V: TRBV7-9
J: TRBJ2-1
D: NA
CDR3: ASTFRGHEQF

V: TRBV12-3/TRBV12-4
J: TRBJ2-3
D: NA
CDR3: ASRAGTTDTQY

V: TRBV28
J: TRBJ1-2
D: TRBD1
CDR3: ASTLTGTGYGYT

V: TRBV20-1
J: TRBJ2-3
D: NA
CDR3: SAKANSLDTQY

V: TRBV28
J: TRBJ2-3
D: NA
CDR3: ASRSGSLTDTQY

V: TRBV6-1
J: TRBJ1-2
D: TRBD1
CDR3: ASSGGQAVYGYT

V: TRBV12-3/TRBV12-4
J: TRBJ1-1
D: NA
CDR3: ASSLGVSGVTEAF

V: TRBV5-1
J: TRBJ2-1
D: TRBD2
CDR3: ASSLASSGGAREQF

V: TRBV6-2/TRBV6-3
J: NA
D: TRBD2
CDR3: ASSYSISAGGGHEQY

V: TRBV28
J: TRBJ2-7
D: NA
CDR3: ASTTGDGSYAQY

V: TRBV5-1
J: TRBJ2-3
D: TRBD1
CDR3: ASSLMGTGGGTDTQY

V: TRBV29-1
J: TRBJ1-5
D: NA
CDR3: SVESGYNQPQH

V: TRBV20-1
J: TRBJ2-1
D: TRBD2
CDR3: SARDYLQRGVDNEQF

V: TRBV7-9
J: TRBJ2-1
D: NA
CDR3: ASSFGAGSYNEQF

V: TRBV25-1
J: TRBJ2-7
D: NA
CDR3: ASSELAWAGHEQY

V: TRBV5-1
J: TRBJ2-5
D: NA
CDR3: ASSLDSTEQY

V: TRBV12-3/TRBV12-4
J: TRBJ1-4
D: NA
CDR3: ASSLEGPVSEKLF

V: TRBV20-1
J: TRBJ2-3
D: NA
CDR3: SARGRSGSTDTQY

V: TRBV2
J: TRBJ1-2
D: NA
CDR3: ASREGAGNYGYT

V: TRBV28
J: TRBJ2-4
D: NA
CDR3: ASSLAQGIQY

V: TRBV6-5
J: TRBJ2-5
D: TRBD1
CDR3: ASSYPTTGGQETQY

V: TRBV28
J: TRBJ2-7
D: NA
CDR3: ASSDIGVPSSYEQY

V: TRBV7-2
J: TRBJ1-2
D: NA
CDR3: ASIREPGGRPIYGYT

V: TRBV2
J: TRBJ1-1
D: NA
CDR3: ASGDGMAF

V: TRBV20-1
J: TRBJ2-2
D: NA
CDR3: SARDPSGGLASTGELF

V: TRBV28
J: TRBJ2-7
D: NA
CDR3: ASSSGDRPDVEQY

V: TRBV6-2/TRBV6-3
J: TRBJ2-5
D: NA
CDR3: ASTSNWGPTQY

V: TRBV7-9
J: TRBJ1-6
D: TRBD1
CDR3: ASGHGTGDNSPLH

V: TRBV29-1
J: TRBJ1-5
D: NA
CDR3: SASFSVAGNNQPQH

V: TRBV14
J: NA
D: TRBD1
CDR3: ASSRLTGGNEQY

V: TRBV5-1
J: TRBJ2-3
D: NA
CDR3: ASSPTAPGKGTDTQY

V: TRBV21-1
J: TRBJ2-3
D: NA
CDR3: ASSNPGTSPSTDTQC